Sequencing of this T cell receptor (beta chain) was carried out in a study of regulatory T cells in long-lasting Graves disease. Germline V CDR1 and CDR2: SGHTA, FQGNSA. The length of the CDR3 is 12 residues. For TCR beta, libraries came from iRepertoire HTBI primers and Arm-PCR of CDR3 regions. MiXCR, applied by TCRdb to the multiplex PCR reads, yields one record per CDR3 protein. Here the sample spans approximately 460,000 distinct CDR3 sequences, roughly 17% being singletons. Time point: newly diagnosed GD, antithyroid drugs for less than 3 months. Scientists built the TCR library using RNA that was extracted from PBMCs. These data were also reused for a study on T cells in Graves' hyperthyroidism and ophthalmopathy. As that report states: Stable Graves' hyperthyroidism meant no ophthalmopathy progression within 18 months. Not enrolled were patients with uncontrolled infection, other autoimmune disease, pregnancy or lactation.

This specimen was peripheral blood mononuclear cells (PBMCs), taken at new diagnosis, from a patient treated with antithyroid drugs. The chain couples TRBV7-2 to TRBJ2-3; 9 bases are shared with TRBD1. Judging by the DNA end, TRBJ2-7 fits better; the J call may be wrong. The sequence was obtained from a woman in her twenties or thirties with Graves disease. The CDR3 region has the DNA TGTGCCAGCAGCTCCAACAGGGGGCAGCAGTACTTC. This translates into CASSSNRGQQYF.